The entry that follows covers one T cell receptor beta chain sequence. Sequencing was performed with immunoSEQ multiplex PCR; in TCRdb, only in-frame clones are kept and a portion is missing. The sample holds about 440,000 clones, around 91% seen once. This specimen comes from a study of Ad26.COV2.S vaccination and SARS-CoV-2 variants. Stated treatment: about 20 received Ad26.COV2.S at low or high dose, single or two shots; about 5 received placebo; per-sample allocation not given. Specimen acquisition occurred on day 63 following the initial vaccine or placebo injection. The CDR3 is made up of 16 amino acids.

The sample consisted of peripheral blood, taken in a trial of Ad26.COV2.S vaccine versus placebo. This clonotype was obtained from a person aged 18-60 years who received the Ad26.COV2.S COVID-19 vaccine or a placebo. The chain employs TRBV21-1 and TRBJ2-1; the DNA was not compared with TRBD2, the D call given in the table. TRBV21-1 is classified as a pseudogene. The CDR3 reads CASPPRGAGLENEQFF. The CDR3 nucleotides are TGTGCCAGCCCACCGCGGGGGGCGGGATTGGAGAATGAGCAGTTCTTC.